These 9 T cell receptor beta chains originate from one sample sequenced in a study of blood T cell repertoires in COVID-19. Sequencing was performed with immunoSEQ multiplex PCR; in TCRdb, only in-frame clones are kept and a portion is missing. This table has about 160,000 clones, approximately 80% appearing once. The sequenced sample consisted of peripheral blood. These receptors were taken from a man in his 60s with acute or convalescent COVID-19.

This sequence joins TRBV28 and TRBJ1-4; a possible D gene is TRBD1 (6 bases). V dropped 7 bases and J dropped 5 bases, with 17 bases sitting between them. CDR3 length equals 15 residues. Germline values: CDR1 MDHEN, CDR2 SYDVKM. CDR3 amino acids: CASTRQQGLNEKLFF. CDR3 in DNA: TGTGCCAGCACAAGGCAACAGGGTTTAAATGAAAAACTGTTTTTT.

The chain employs TRBV9 and TRBJ2-2, with 7 bases matching TRBD1. From germline, CDR1 is SGDLS and CDR2 YYNGEE. The CDR3 extends over 15 amino acids. The V gene end was trimmed by 4 bases and the J gene end by 3 bases; junction bases not matched to a gene: 6. As DNA, the CDR3 is TGTGCCAGCAGCCACACAGGGGCATACACCGGGGAGCTGTTTTTT. Translated, it gives CASSHTGAYTGELFF.

The V call is TRBV5-4, the J call TRBJ2-3; D might be TRBD1 (6 bases). CDR3 length: 15 residues. From germline, CDR1 is SGHNT and CDR2 YYREEE (reference sequence). Trimming removed 1 base from V and 1 base from J, with 10 bases in between. The DNA for the CDR3 is TGTGCCAGCAGCTTGAGGGGGTTTGGCACAGATACGCAGTATTTT. This gives the protein CASSLRGFGTDTQYF.

The chain couples TRBV18 to TRBJ1-3; no clear D gene. Trimming removed 6 bases from V and 1 base from J, with 16 bases in between. This CDR3 region has 16 residues. Germline V CDR1 and CDR2: KGHSH, LQKENI. DNA for the CDR3: TGTGCCAGCTCCCCCGACGACACGGCTTCTGGAAACACCATATATTTT. Translated: CASSPDDTASGNTIYF.

The genes are TRBV6-1 and TRBJ2-7, with TRBD1 matching over 8 bases. The germline V gene has CDR1 MNHNS and CDR2 SASEGT. V was clipped by 3 bases and J by 4 bases; unmatched bases: 2. The CDR3 spans 13 residues. The CDR3 loop reads CASSEGQAYEQYF. The CDR3 coding sequence is TGTGCCAGCAGTGAGGGACAGGCATACGAGCAGTACTTC.

The V gene is TRBV7-9, the J gene TRBJ2-1; 9 bases agree with TRBD1. The CDR3 covers 15 residues. The junction had 8 bases not matched to a gene; V was cut back by 4 bases and J by 7 bases. Germline CDR1 SEHNR, CDR2 FQNEAQ (reference sequence). The DNA for the CDR3 is TGTGCCAGCAGCTATGGACAGGGGCATTGGAATGAGCAGTTCTTC. It is translated as CASSYGQGHWNEQFF.

This clone was counted a single time. DNA for the CDR3: TGTGCCAGCAGTTTATACGGGGCGAACACCGGGGAGCTGTTTTTT. Protein product: CASSLYGANTGELFF. The chain combines TRBV27 with TRBJ2-2; possible D gene TRBD2, 5 bases. V gave up 1 base and J gave up 0 bases, with 6 bases separating them. Germline-derived CDR1 and CDR2 are MNHEY and SMNVEV (reference sequence). CDR3 length equals 15 residues.

In its sample, this clone was seen once. The V and J genes are TRBV7-3 and TRBJ1-1; 7 nucleotides align to TRBD1. With 5 bases clipped from V and 2 bases from J, the junction kept 8 bases outside the gene matches. Per germline, CDR1 SGHTA and CDR2 FQGTGA. The CDR3 is 15 amino acids. The CDR3 DNA follows: TGTGCCAGCAGCCCCCACAGGGGCTACAACACTGAAGCTTTCTTT. Translation: CASSPHRGYNTEAFF. The full variable domain, rest sourced from reference TRBV7-3 and TRBJ1-1, is GAGVSQTPSNKVTEKGKYVELRCDPISGHTALYWYRQSLGQGPEFLIYFQGTGAADDSGLPNDRFFAVRPEGSVSTLKIQRTERGDSAVYLCASSPHRGYNTEAFFGQGTRLTVV.

V gene TRBV19 combines with J gene TRBJ1-1, with 7 nucleotides matching TRBD1. Trimming removed 1 base from V and 2 bases from J; junction bases left unmatched: 4. The CDR3 contains 15 residues. The germline gives CDR1 LNHDA, CDR2 SQIVND (reference sequence). The CDR3 DNA reads as TGTGCCAGTAGTATAGTTTGGGACAGAAACACTGAAGCTTTCTTT. Its protein product is CASSIVWDRNTEAFF.